The clone carrying this T cell receptor beta chain was picked up many times. The time point: longitudinal time-point 3. Unsorted libraries were generated from 2 million PBMCs. These cells had been stored in RNAlater at -80 C. This specimen comes from a study of neurological immune-mediated disorders. A single run covered 15-18 subjects with over 190 million TCR-beta sequences. TCRdb independently ran MiXCR on the 5' RACE reads; one entry per CDR3 protein. This table holds roughly 48,000 distinct CDR3 sequences, about 13% found once. Sequencing input: PBMCs. This clonotype was sampled from a male donor with HTLV-1-associated myelopathy (HAM/TSP).

In DNA form, the CDR3 reads TGTGCCAGCAGCTTCGACAGGGGATCAGATACGCAGTATTTT. Protein: CASSFDRGSDTQYF. The chain employs TRBV7-2 and TRBJ2-3; 8 bases are shared with TRBD1. CDR1 is SGHTA, CDR2 FQGNSA, per germline. The J segment lost 4 bases and the V segment lost 3 bases, leaving 3 bases of the junction unmatched. CDR3 length: 14 amino acids.